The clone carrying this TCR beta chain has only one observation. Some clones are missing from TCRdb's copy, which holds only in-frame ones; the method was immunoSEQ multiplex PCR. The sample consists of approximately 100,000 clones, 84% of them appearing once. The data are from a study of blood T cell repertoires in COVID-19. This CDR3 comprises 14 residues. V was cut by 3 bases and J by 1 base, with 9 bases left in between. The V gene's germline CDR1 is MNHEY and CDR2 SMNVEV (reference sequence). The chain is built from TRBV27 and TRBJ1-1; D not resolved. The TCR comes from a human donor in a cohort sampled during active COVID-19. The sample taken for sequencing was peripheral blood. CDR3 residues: CASSLRAGNTEAFF. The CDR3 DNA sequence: TGTGCCAGCAGTTTGAGGGCGGGGAACACTGAAGCTTTCTTT.